This is a list of T cell receptor beta chains from one sample in a study of T cells in Graves' hyperthyroidism and ophthalmopathy. TCRdb independently ran MiXCR on the multiplex PCR reads; one entry per CDR3 protein. Of about 350,000 distinct CDR3 sequences in the sample, approximately 15% were seen once. The sequencing sample was made of blood. These receptors came from a woman between 25 and 40 years old with Graves' hyperthyroidism. The CDR3 runs from the conserved cysteine through the conserved F or W. A D gene is named only where the DNA matches it firmly. Some rows have no size entry. The others give once, few or many, or a class for an expanded clone.

>many|.|TRBJ1-1|TRBV15
TGTGCCACCAAGGGAAGGGGAACCCTGAACACTGAAGCTTTCTTT
CATKGRGTLNTEAFF
>many|TRBD2|TRBJ2-7|TRBV12-3/TRBV12-4
TGTGCCAGCAGTTTTAGCGGGAGGCATAAATACGAGCAGTACTTC
CASSFSGRHKYEQYF
>few|.|TRBJ1-5|TRBV2
TGTGCCAGCAGGCATCAATCGACGAATCAGCCCCAGCATTTT
CASRHQSTNQPQHF
>.|TRBD1|TRBJ2-1|TRBV20-1
TGCAGTGCTAGATCCCCGGGACAGGTTGAGCAGTTCTTC
CSARSPGQVEQFF
>many|TRBD1|TRBJ2-7|TRBV7-2
TGTGCCAGCAGCACCCGACAGGGGGCAGGCGAGCAGTACTTC
CASSTRQGAGEQYF
>many|.|TRBJ1-4|TRBV2
TGTGCCAGCAGTGATAGGGCAGGGGCGTGGGAAAAACTGTTTTTT
CASSDRAGAWEKLFF
>few|.|TRBJ1-2|TRBV19
TGTGCCAGTAGTATGACGCATAACTATGGCTACACCTTC
CASSMTHNYGYTF
>few|TRBD2|TRBJ2-4|TRBV19
TGTGCCAGTAGGAACGGACTAGCGCTTGACATTCAGTACTTC
CASRNGLALDIQYF
>many|.|TRBJ2-7|TRBV11-1
TGTGCCAGCAGCCAATCGGAATCAGGGATAGCCTACGAGCAGTACTTC
CASSQSESGIAYEQYF
>few|TRBD2|TRBJ2-7|TRBV27
TGTGCCAGCAGTTTGCCCGGGACTAGCGCGTACGAGCAGTACTTC
CASSLPGTSAYEQYF
>once|TRBD1|TRBJ1-3|TRBV28
TGTGGCAGCAAGGGTGGGACAGACATAAACACCATATATTTT
CGSKGGTDINTIYF
>few|TRBD2|TRBJ2-7|TRBV5-1
TGCGCCAGCAGAGGTTACCCTGACCCAGCGGGAGCAAACTCCTACGAGCAGTACTTC
CASRGYPDPAGANSYEQYF
>.|.|TRBJ1-2|TRBV29-1
TGCAGCGTTGAAGCAGGAAACTATGGCTACACCTTC
CSVEAGNYGYTF
>.|.|TRBJ2-1|TRBV28
TGTGCCAGCAGTTTAGGGGTGAACAATGAGCAGTTCTTC
CASSLGVNNEQFF
>.|.|TRBJ2-5|TRBV20-1
TGCAGTGCTAGAGACGGTCGGGAGACCCAGTACTTC
CSARDGRETQYF
>few|.|TRBJ1-1|TRBV9
TGTGCCAGCAGCGTAGGGGGGAGTGCAACTGAAGCTTTCTTT
CASSVGGSATEAFF
>many|.|TRBJ2-4|TRBV2
TGTGCCAGCAGTGAAAACGGGAAAAACATTCAGTACTTC
CASSENGKNIQYF
>many|TRBD1|TRBJ2-7|TRBV7-9
TGTGCCAGCAGCCGGGACAGGGATGGCTACGAGCAGTACTTC
CASSRDRDGYEQYF
>many|.|TRBJ2-6|TRBV28
TGTGCCAGCAGCCCTAGGGGAGGCGGGGCCAACGTCCTGACTTTC
CASSPRGGGANVLTF
>many|.|TRBJ2-2|TRBV10-3
TGTGCCATCAGTGGCACGCACAGGCGGCGCACCGGGGAGCTGTTTTTT
CAISGTHRRRTGELFF
>many|.|TRBJ2-7|TRBV7-8
TGTGCCAGCAGCTATGGGGGGGCTCTCGGCTACGAGCAGTACTTC
CASSYGGALGYEQYF
>few|.|TRBJ1-4|TRBV20-1
TGCAGTGCTAGGGACAGCGAAAAACTGTTTTTT
CSARDSEKLFF
>.|.|TRBJ2-3|TRBV7-3
TGTGCCAGCAGCTTAACTGGAGTGGCTAGAGGTACAGATACGCAGTATTTT
CASSLTGVARGTDTQYF
>many|TRBD2|TRBJ2-7|TRBV3-1
TGTGCCAGCAGCCCTAGCGGGAGAGGATACGAGCAGTACTTC
CASSPSGRGYEQYF
>.|.|TRBJ2-7|TRBV5-1
TGCGCCAGCAGCTTGGCCGGGACACCAACGTCCTACGAGCAGTACTTC
CASSLAGTPTSYEQYF
>few|.|TRBJ1-3|TRBV7-2
TGTGCCAGCAGCCCCATACAAGTCTCTGGAAACACCATATATTTT
CASSPIQVSGNTIYF
>few|.|TRBJ2-7|TRBV29-1
TGCAGCGCCTCGACAGGACCAAGCTCCTACGAGCAGTACTTC
CSASTGPSSYEQYF
>.|TRBD1|TRBJ2-1|TRBV6-2/TRBV6-3
TGTGCCAGCAGTTACCCCGACAGGGGGTCAGTCGATGAGCAGTTCTTC
CASSYPDRGSVDEQFF
>few|TRBD1|TRBJ2-3|TRBV30
TGTGCCTGGACTAGGGACAGACTCCCGGGGGATACGCAGTATTTT
CAWTRDRLPGDTQYF
>.|.|TRBJ1-4|TRBV6-2/TRBV6-3
TGTGCCAGCGGACGTAGCAATGAAAAACTGTTTTTT
CASGRSNEKLFF
>few|TRBD2|TRBJ2-2|TRBV28
TGTGCCAGCAAGGGGAGGGGGAACACCGGGGAGCTGTTTTTT
CASKGRGNTGELFF
>.|.|TRBJ2-1|TRBV7-9
TGTGCCAGCAGCCGTATAATTACCCCTTGGGGCGGGCCCTTCTACAATGAGCAGTTCTTC
CASSRIITPWGGPFYNEQFF
>.|.|TRBJ2-1|TRBV9
TGTGCCAGCAGCCCCCCGCTGGAGGGCCAGTTCAGTCCGTTCTTC
CASSPPLEGQFSPFF
>.|.|TRBJ2-7|TRBV3-1
TGTGCCAGCAAACACACGACCGAAACCTACGAGCAGTACTTC
CASKHTTETYEQYF
>.|.|TRBJ2-2|TRBV5-1
TGCGCCAGCAGTTCTAAGGTCTCCGGGGAGCTGTTTTTT
CASSSKVSGELFF
>many|TRBD1|TRBJ2-5|TRBV11-2
TGTGCCAGCAGCCATAGGTCAGGGACAGGGGACCAAGAGACCCAGTACTTC
CASSHRSGTGDQETQYF
>many|TRBD1|TRBJ1-5|TRBV7-2
TGTGCCAGCAGCTTAGTCGGGACAGAAGGTCAGCCCCAGCATTTT
CASSLVGTEGQPQHF
>many|.|TRBJ2-1|TRBV11-1
TGTGCCAGCAGCTTTAGGGGGGGGAGCTCCTACAATGAGCAGTTCTTC
CASSFRGGSSYNEQFF
>few|.|TRBJ1-2|TRBV7-8
TGTGCCAGCAGCCCCTCCCGCCTAGTGGGCGACTATGGCTACACCTTC
CASSPSRLVGDYGYTF
>.|TRBD2|TRBJ2-7|TRBV4-1
TGCGCCAGCAGCCAAGATCTTCGCAGGGGGCCTTTCGAGACTAGCGGGAGCTCCTACGAGCAGTACTTC
CASSQDLRRGPFETSGSSYEQYF
>few|.|TRBJ2-5|TRBV7-9
TGTGCCAGCGGGGAAGGCCAGGAGACCCAGTACTTC
CASGEGQETQYF
>few|.|TRBJ1-6|TRBV28
TGTGCCAGCAGTGCTTCAGCCTCACCCCTCCACTTT
CASSASASPLHF
>few|.|TRBJ2-6|TRBV5-1
TGCGCCAGCAGCTTGGGGGGCCGGGACCCAAGACTTTCCTCTGGGGCCAACGTCCTGACTTTC
CASSLGGRDPRLSSGANVLTF